One and the same sample provided the 5 T cell receptor beta chains below, sequenced in a study of T cell responses to AZD1222 COVID-19 vaccine. Sequenced by immunoSEQ multiplex PCR; TCRdb stores in-frame clones only, minus some. The repertoire holds about 110,000 clones, with roughly 87% as singletons. Sequencing was performed on peripheral blood, taken on day 0 of MenACWY control vaccination. The receptor set was obtained from an adult in good health.

This clone was counted once. This chain links TRBV2 with TRBJ2-5, with D tentatively TRBD2 (5 bases). This CDR3 contains 16 residues. Between the trimmed V and J ends, which lost 1 base and 5 bases, there was a span of 17 bases. Germline V gives CDR1 SNHLY, CDR2 FYNNEI. For the CDR3, the DNA is TGTGCCAGCAGTGAAGGGATACCGACGGGGTCGGAGACCCAGTACTTC. Translated: CASSEGIPTGSETQYF.

The chain is built from TRBV5-1 and TRBJ2-2, with D possibly called TRBD1 or TRBD2 (5 bases each). There are 15 residues in the CDR3. Germline values: CDR1 SGHRS, CDR2 YFSETQ. The V end lost 7 bases, the J end lost 1 base, and 14 bases lay between the germline ends. CDR3 bases: TGCGCCAGCGCTACCGGGGCCGGGAACACCGGGGAGCTGTTTTTT. It is translated as CASATGAGNTGELFF.

The V and J genes are TRBV12-3 or TRBV12-4 and TRBJ2-7; D is unresolved. The CDR3 has 12 residues. Between the trimmed V and J ends, which lost 5 bases and 0 bases, there was a span of 5 bases. CDR3 nucleotide sequence: TGTGCCAGCAGTCCGAGCTCCTACGAGCAGTACTTC. Residues: CASSPSSYEQYF.

In this sample, this clone turned up once. This chain joins TRBV6-5 and TRBJ2-5; D possibly uses TRBD1 or TRBD2 (5 bases each). CDR1 and CDR2 from the germline V gene are MNHEY and SVGAGI. The CDR3 spans 15 residues. V shed 7 bases and J shed 3 bases, with 18 bases lying between them. The CDR3 nucleotides read TGTGCCAGCACCTACCGAGAGGGGTTGGAAGAGACCCAGTACTTC. Its translation is CASTYREGLEETQYF.

The genes are TRBV11-2 and TRBJ2-1; 11 nucleotides align to TRBD2. This CDR3 contains 17 residues. The J segment lost 0 bases and the V segment lost 1 base, leaving 2 bases of the junction unmatched. Germline lookup yields CDR1 SGHAT and CDR2 FQNNGV. The CDR3: CASSLATSGVSYNEQFF. The DNA for the CDR3 is TGTGCCAGCAGCTTAGCGACTAGCGGGGTCTCCTACAATGAGCAGTTCTTC.